What follows describes a single T cell receptor beta chain. This clonotype occurred a few times. Its antigen is unknown. No base quality information exists; no much larger clone differs at one position. This sample stems from a study of T cell repertoires in cytomegalovirus infection (dated by TCRdb to between 2018 and 2021). With regard to the full study: The HLA type of each donor mattered for the analysis, because public TCR beta signatures pointed to carriage of CMV infection along with the matching HLA type.

Cut back by 7 bases and 4 bases, the V and J ends lie 19 bases apart. Including the terminal cysteine and phenylalanine, the CDR3 comprises 15 residues. Only the CDR3 DNA stays, 45 bases, in frame from base 1. CDR1 and CDR2 are drawn from the germline V gene: SGHRS, YFSETQ. For sequencing, an Illumina HiSeq 1500 was employed. The public reads were reanalyzed by TCRdb: fastp trimming at Q25, MiXCR alignment, in-frame beta chains only. CDR3 protein duplicates are merged, each entry listing the most common genes and DNA. The sample contains nearly 650,000 distinct CDR3 sequences, about 24% of them found a single time. The ten most abundant clones make up approximately 8% of the sample. The study at large found these results: The ex vivo response was dominated by HLA-C-restricted CMV-specific TCR beta clonotypes, which also provided the single most frequent clonotype in two of eight donors. Cumulative frequency of public TCR beta family members discriminated carriers of CMV infection plus the relevant HLA type in this cohort and an independent roughly 330-donor cohort.

This chain joins TRBV5-1 to TRBJ2-3, with a tentative D gene TRBD2 over 6 matching bases. The clonotype originates from a human donor in good health (CMV status not recorded). Some clones in this sample may be carry-over from other donors' samples. The specimen sequenced was CD8+ T cells from PBMCs. The nucleotide sequence is given as TGCGCCAGCGGCCCACTAGCCCCCGGGGCAGATACGCAGTATTTT. Translation gives CASGPLAPGADTQYF.